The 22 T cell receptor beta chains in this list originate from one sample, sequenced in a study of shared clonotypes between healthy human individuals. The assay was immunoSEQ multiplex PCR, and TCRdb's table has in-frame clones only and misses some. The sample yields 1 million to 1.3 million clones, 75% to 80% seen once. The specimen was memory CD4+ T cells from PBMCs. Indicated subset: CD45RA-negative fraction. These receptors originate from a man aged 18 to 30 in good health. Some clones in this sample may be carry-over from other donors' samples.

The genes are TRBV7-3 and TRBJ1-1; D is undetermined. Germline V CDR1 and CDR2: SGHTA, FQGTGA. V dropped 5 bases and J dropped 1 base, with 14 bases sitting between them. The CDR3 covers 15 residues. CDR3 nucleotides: TGTGCCAGCAGCCTAAGGGCGGGTACGAACACTGAAGCTTTCTTT. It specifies CASSLRAGTNTEAFF. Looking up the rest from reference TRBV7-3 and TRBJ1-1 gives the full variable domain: GAGVSQTPSNKVTEKGKYVELRCDPISGHTALYWYRQSLGQGPEFLIYFQGTGAADDSGLPNDRFFAVRPEGSVSTLKIQRTERGDSAVYLCASSLRAGTNTEAFFGQGTRLTVV.

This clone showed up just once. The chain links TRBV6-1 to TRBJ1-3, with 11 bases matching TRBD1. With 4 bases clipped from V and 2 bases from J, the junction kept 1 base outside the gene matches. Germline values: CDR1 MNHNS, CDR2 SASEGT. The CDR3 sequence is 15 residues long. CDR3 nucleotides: TGTGCCAGCAGTGGGACAGGGGGCACTGGAAACACCATATATTTT. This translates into CASSGTGGTGNTIYF.

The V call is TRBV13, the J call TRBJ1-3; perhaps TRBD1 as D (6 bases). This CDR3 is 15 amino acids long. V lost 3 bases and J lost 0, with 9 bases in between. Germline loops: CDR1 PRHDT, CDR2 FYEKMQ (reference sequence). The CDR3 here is CASSLGASSGNTIYF. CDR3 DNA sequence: TGTGCCAGCAGCTTGGGGGCGAGCTCTGGAAACACCATATATTTT. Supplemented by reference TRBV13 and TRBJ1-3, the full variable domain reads AAGVIQSPRHLIKEKRETATLKCYPIPRHDTVYWYQQGPGQDPQFLISFYEKMQSDKGSIPDRFSAQQFSDYHSELNMSSLELGDSALYFCASSLGASSGNTIYFGEGSWLTVV.

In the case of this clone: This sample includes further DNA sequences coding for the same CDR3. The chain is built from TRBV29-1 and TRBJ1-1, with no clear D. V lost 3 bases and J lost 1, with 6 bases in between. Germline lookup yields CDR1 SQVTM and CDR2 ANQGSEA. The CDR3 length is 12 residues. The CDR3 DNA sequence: TGCAGCGTTGAGCGAGGGAACACTGAAGCTTTCTTT. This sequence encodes CSVERGNTEAFF.

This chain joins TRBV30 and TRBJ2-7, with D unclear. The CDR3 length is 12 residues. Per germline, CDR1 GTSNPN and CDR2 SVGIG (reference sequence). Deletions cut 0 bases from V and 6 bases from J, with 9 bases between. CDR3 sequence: CAWSVTGFEQYF. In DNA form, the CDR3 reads TGTGCCTGGAGTGTAACCGGGTTCGAGCAGTACTTC.

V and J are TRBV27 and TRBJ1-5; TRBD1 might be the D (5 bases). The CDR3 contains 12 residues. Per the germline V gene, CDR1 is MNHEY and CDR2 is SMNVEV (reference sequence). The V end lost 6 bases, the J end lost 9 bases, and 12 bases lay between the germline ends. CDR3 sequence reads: CASRLGRGPQHF. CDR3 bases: TGTGCCAGCAGGCTGGGGAGGGGGCCCCAGCATTTT.

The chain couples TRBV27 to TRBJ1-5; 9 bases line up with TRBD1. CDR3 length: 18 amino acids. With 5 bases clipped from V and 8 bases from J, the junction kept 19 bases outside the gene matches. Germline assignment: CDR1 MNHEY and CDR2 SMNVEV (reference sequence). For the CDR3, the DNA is TGTGCCAGCAGTCCTCTCCTACCGGGACAGGGAAGAAAGGAGCCCCAGCATTTT. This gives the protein CASSPLLPGQGRKEPQHF.

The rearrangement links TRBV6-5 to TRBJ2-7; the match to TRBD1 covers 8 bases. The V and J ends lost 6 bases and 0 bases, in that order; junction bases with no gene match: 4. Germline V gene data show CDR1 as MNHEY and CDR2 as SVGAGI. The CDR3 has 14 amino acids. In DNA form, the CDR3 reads TGTGCCAGCAGACGGACAGGGTTCTCCTACGAGCAGTACTTC. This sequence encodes CASRRTGFSYEQYF.

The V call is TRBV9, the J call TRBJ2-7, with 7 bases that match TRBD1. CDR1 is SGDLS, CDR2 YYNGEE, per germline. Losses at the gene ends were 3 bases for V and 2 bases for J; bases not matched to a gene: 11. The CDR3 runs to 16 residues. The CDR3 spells CASSEGATVQTYEQYF. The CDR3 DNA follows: TGTGCCAGCAGCGAGGGGGCCACAGTACAAACCTACGAGCAGTACTTC.

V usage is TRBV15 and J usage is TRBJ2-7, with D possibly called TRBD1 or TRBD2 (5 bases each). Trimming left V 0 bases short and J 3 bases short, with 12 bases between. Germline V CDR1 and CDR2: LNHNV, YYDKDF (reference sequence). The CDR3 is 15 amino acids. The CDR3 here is CATSRDRDGIYEQYF. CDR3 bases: TGTGCCACCAGCAGAGACCGGGACGGGATCTACGAGCAGTACTTC.

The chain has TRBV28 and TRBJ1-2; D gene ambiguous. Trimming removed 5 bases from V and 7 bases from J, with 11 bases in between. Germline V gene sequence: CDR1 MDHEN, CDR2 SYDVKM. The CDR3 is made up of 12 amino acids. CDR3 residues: CASSPSVGGYTF. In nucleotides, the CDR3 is TGTGCCAGCAGTCCGTCGGTGGGTGGCTACACCTTC.

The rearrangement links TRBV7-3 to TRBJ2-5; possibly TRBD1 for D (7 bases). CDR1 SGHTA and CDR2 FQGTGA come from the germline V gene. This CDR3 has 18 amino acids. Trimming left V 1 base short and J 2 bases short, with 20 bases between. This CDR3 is CASSLMGRAEGAQETQYF. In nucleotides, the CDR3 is TGTGCCAGCAGCTTAATGGGTCGGGCGGAGGGGGCTCAAGAGACCCAGTACTTC.

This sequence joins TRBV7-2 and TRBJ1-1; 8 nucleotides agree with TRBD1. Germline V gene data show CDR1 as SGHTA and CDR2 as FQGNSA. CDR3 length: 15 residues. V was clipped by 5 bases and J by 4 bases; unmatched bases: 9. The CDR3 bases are TGTGCCAGCAGCCCTGGACAGGGTTTGGGCACTGAAGCTTTCTTT. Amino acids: CASSPGQGLGTEAFF.

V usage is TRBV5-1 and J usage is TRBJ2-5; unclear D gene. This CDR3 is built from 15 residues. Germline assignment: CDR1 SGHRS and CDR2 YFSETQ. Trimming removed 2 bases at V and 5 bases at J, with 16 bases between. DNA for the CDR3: TGCGCCAGCAGCTTTCAGGTGGCCTCAGCGGAGACCCAGTACTTC. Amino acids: CASSFQVASAETQYF.

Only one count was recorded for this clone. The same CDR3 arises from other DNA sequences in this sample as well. The chain's CDR3 is CASSLAGAQETQYF. The CDR3 DNA follows: TGTGCCAGCAGCTTAGCGGGGGCTCAAGAGACCCAGTACTTC. The chain joins TRBV11-2 to TRBJ2-5; D tentatively reads TRBD1 or TRBD2 (6 bases each). V shed 1 base and J shed 2 bases, with 8 bases lying between them. Germline V gene sequence: CDR1 SGHAT, CDR2 FQNNGV. The length of the CDR3 is 14 residues.

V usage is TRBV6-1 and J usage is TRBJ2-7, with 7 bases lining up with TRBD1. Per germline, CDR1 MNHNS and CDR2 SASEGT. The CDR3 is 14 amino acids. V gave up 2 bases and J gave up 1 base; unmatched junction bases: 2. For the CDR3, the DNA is TGTGCCAGCAGTGAAACAGGGGATTCCTACGAGCAGTACTTC. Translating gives CASSETGDSYEQYF.

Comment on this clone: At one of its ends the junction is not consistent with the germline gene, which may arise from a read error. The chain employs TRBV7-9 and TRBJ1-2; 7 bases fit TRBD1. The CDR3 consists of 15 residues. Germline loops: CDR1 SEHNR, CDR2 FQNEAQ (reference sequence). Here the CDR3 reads CATSLAPISGGQLLF. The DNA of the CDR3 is TGTGCCACCAGCTTAGCCCCTATTTCGGGGGGACAGCTACTCTTC.

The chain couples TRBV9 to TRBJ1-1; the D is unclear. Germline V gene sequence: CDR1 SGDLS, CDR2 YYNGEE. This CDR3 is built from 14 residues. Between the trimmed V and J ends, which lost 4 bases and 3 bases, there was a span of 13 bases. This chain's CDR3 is CASSSSGSYTEAFF. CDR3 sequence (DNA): TGTGCCAGCAGCTCATCTGGGAGTTACACTGAAGCTTTCTTT.

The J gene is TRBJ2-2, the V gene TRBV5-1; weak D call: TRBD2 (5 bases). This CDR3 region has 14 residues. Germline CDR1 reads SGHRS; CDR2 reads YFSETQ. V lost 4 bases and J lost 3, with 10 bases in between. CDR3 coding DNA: TGCGCCAGCAGCGGACTGATTCACACCGGGGAGCTGTTTTTT. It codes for CASSGLIHTGELFF. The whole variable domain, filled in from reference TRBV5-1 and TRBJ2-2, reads KAGVTQTPRYLIKTRGQQVTLSCSPISGHRSVSWYQQTPGQGLQFLFEYFSETQRNKGNFPGRFSGRQFSNSRSEMNVSTLELGDSALYLCASSGLIHTGELFFGEGSRLTVL.

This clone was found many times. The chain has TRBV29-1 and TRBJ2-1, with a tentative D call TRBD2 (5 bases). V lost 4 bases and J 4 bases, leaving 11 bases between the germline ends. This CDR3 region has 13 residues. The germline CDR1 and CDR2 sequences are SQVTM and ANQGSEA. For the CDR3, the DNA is TGCAGCGTTGGAATAGCGATATACAATGAGCAGTTCTTC. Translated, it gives CSVGIAIYNEQFF.

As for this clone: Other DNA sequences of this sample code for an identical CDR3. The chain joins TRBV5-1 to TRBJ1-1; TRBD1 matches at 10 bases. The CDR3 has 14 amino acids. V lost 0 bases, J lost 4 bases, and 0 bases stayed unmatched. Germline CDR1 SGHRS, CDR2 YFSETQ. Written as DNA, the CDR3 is TGCGCCAGCAGCTTGGGGACAGGGGGCACTGAAGCTTTCTTT. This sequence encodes CASSLGTGGTEAFF.

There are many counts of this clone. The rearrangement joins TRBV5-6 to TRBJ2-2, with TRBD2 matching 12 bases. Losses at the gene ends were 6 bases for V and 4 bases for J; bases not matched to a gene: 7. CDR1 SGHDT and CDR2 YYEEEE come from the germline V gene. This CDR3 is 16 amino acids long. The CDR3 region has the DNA TGTGCCAGCAACCCGACTAGCGGGAGCCTCACCGGGGAGCTGTTTTTT. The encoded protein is CASNPTSGSLTGELFF.